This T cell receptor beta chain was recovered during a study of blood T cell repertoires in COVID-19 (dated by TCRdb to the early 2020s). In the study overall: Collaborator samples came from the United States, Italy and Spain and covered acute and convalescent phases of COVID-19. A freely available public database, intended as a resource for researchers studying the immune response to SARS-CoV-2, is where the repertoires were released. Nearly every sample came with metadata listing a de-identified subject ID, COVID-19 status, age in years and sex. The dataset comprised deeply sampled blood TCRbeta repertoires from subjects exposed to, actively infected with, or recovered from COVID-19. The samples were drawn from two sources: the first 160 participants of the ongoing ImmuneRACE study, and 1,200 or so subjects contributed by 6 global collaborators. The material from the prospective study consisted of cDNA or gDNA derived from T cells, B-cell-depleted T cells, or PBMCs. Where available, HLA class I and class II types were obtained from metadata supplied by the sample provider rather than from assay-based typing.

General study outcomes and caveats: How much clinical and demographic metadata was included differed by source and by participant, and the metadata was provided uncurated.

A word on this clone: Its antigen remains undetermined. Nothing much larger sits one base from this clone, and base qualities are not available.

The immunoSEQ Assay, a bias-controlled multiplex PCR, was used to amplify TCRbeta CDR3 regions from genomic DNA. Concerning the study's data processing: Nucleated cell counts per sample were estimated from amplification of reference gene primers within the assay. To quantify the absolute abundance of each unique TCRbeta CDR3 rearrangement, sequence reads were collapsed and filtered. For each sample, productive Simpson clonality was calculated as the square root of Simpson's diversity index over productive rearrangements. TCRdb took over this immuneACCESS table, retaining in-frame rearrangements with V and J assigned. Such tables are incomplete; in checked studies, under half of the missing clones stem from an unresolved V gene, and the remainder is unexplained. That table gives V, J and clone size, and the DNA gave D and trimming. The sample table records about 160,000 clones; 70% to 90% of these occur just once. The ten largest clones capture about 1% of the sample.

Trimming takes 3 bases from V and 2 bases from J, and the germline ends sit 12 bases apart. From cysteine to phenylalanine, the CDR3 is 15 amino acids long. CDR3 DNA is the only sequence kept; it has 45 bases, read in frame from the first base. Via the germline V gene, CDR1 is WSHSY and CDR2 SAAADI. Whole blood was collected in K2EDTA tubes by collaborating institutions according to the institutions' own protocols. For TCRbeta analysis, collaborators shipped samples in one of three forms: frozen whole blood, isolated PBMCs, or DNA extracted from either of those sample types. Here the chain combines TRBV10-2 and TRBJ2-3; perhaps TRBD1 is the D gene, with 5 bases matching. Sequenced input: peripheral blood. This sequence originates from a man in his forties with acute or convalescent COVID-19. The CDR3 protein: CASSDPRDYTDTQYF. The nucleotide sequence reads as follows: TGCGCCAGCAGTGACCCCAGGGATTACACAGATACGCAGTATTTT.